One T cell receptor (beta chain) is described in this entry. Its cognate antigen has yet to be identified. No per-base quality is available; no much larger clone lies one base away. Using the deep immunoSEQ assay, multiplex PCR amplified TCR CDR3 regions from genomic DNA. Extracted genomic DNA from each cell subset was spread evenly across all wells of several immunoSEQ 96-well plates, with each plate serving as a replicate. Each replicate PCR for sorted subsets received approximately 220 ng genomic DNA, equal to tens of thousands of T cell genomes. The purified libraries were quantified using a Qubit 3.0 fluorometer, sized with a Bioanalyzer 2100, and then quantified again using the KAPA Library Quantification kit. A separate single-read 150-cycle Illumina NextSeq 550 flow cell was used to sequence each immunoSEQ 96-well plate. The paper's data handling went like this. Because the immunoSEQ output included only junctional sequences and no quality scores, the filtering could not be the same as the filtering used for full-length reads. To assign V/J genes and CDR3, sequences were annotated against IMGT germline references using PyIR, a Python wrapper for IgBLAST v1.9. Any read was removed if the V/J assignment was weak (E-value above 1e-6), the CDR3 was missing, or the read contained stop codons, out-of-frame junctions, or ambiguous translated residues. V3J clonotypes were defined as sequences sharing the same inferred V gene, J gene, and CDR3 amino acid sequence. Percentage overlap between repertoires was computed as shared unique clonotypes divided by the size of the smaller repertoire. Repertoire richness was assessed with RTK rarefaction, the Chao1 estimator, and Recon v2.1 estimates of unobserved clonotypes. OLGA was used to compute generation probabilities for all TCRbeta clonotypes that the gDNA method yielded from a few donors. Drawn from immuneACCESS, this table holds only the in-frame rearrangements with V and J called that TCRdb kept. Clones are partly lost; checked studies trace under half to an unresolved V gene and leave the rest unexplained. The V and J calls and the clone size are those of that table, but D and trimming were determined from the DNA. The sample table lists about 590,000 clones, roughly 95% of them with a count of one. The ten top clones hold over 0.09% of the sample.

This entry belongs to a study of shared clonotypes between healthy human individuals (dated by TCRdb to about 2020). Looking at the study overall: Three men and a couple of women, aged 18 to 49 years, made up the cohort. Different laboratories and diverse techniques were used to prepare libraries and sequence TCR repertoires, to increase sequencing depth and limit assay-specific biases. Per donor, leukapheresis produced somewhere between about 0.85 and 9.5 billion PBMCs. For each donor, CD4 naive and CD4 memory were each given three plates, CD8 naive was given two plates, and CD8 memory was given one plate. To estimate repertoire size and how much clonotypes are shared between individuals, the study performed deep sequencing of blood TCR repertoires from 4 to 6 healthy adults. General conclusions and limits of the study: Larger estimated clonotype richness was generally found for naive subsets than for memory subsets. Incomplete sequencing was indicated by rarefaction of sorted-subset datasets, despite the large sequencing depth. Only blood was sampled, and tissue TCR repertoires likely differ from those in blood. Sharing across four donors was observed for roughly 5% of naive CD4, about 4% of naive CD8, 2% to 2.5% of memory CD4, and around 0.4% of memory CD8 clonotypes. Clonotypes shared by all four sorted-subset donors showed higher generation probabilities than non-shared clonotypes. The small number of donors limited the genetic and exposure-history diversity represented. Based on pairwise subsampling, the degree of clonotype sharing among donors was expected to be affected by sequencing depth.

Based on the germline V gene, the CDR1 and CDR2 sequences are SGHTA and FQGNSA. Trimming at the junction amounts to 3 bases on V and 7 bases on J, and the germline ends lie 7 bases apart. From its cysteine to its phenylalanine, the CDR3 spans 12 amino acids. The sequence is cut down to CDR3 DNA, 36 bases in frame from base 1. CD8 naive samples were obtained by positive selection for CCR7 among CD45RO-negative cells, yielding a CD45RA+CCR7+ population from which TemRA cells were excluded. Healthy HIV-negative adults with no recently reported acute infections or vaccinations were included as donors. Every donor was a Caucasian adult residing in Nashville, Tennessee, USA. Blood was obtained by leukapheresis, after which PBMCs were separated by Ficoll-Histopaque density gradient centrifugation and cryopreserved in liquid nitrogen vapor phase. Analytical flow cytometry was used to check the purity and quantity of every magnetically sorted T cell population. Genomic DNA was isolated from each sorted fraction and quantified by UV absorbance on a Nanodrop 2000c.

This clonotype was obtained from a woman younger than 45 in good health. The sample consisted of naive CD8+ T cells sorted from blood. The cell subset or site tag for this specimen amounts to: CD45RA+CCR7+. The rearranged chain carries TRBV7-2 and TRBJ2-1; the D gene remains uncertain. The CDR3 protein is CASSFLGNEQFF. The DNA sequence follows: TGTGCCAGCAGCTTCCTAGGGAATGAGCAGTTCTTC.